This is a list of T cell receptor beta chains from one sample in a study of beta chain features in type 1 diabetes. The assay was immunoSEQ multiplex PCR, and TCRdb's table has in-frame clones only and misses some. The table records 400,000 to 550,000 clones, about an eighth of them present only once. Material for sequencing was naive CD4+ T cells from blood. All receptors come from a woman aged 18-30 years in good health. CDR3s include the opening cysteine and the closing phenylalanine or tryptophan. The D gene is left open where the match is weak. Rows may omit the clone size; those that give it use once, few, many or a size class.

V gene	clone size	D gene	J gene	CDR3 protein	CDR3 DNA
TRBV7-2	few	TRBD2	TRBJ2-7	CASSLTSGSYHEQYF	TGTGCCAGCAGCTTAACTAGCGGGAGTTACCACGAGCAGTACTTC
TRBV4-3	NA	TRBD2	TRBJ2-2	CASSQAEFGLAGSNTGELFF	TGCGCCAGCAGCCAAGCCGAGTTCGGACTAGCGGGGTCGAACACCGGGGAGCTGTTTTTT
TRBV27	few	TRBD2	TRBJ2-3	CASSPILAGVSHTQYF	TGTGCCAGCAGTCCTATACTAGCGGGGGTCTCGCATACGCAGTATTTT
TRBV27	few	NA	TRBJ2-1	CASSLRTGKRHEQFF	TGTGCCAGCAGTTTAAGGACGGGCAAGAGACATGAGCAGTTCTTC
TRBV4-2	NA	NA	TRBJ2-2	CASSQEYSLTGELFF	TGTGCCAGCAGCCAAGAGTACTCCCTCACCGGGGAGCTGTTTTTT
TRBV5-5	few	NA	TRBJ2-3	CASSLWYGFSHTDTQYF	TGTGCCAGCAGCTTGTGGTATGGCTTCTCACACACAGATACGCAGTATTTT
TRBV2	few	TRBD2	TRBJ2-1	CASSAYGRAVEQFF	TGTGCCAGCAGTGCCTACGGGAGGGCCGTAGAGCAGTTCTTC
TRBV5-1	NA	NA	TRBJ2-2	CASSLEGTATGELFF	TGCGCCAGCAGCTTGGAGGGAACTGCTACCGGGGAGCTGTTTTTT
TRBV6-1	NA	NA	TRBJ1-5	CASSDRGQPQHF	TGTGCCAGCAGTGACAGGGGTCAGCCCCAGCATTTT
TRBV18	NA	NA	TRBJ2-3	CASSSLDRSSTDTQYF	TGTGCCAGCTCATCCTTGGACAGATCAAGCACAGATACGCAGTATTTT
TRBV21-1	NA	NA	TRBJ1-4	CASSKGRTTTNEKLFF	TGTGCCAGCAGCAAAGGAAGGACAACAACTAATGAAAAACTGTTTTTT
TRBV10-3	NA	NA	TRBJ2-4	CAISDLGKGAKNIQYF	TGTGCCATCAGTGACCTCGGAAAGGGGGCCAAAAACATTCAGTACTTC
TRBV7-8	NA	TRBD2	TRBJ2-6	CASSPRRRTSGISGANVLTF	TGTGCCAGCAGCCCCAGGCGGCGGACTAGCGGAATCTCTGGGGCCAACGTCCTGACTTTC
TRBV5-1	few	NA	TRBJ2-7	CASRASAYEQYF	TGCGCCAGCAGGGCTTCAGCCTACGAGCAGTACTTC
TRBV29-1	few	NA	TRBJ2-5	CSAEGRRQETQYF	TGCAGCGCTGAGGGCAGGCGACAAGAGACCCAGTACTTC
TRBV7-2	NA	NA	TRBJ1-5	CASSSNNQPQHF	TGTGCCAGCAGCTCGAACAATCAGCCCCAGCATTTT
TRBV4-3	few	TRBD1	TRBJ2-5	CASSQDMGQQETQYF	TGCGCCAGCAGCCAAGATATGGGACAGCAAGAGACCCAGTACTTC
TRBV7-2	NA	TRBD2	TRBJ2-5	CASRSLFAGGKETQYF	TGTGCCAGCCGCTCTTTATTCGCGGGAGGGAAAGAGACCCAGTACTTC
TRBV7-2	few	TRBD1	TRBJ2-3	CASSRTGVRADTQYF	TGTGCCAGCAGCCGAACAGGGGTGCGCGCAGATACGCAGTATTTT
TRBV25-1	few	NA	TRBJ2-5	CASSLGAIETQYF	TGTGCCAGCAGTCTCGGCGCAATAGAGACCCAGTACTTC
TRBV9	NA	TRBD2	TRBJ2-1	CASSVTTSGGSEQFF	TGTGCCAGCAGCGTAACGACTAGCGGGGGCAGTGAGCAGTTCTTC
TRBV27	few	NA	TRBJ2-3	CASSPAVSDTQYF	TGTGCCAGCAGCCCCGCGGTTTCTGATACGCAGTATTTT
TRBV7-7	NA	NA	TRBJ2-5	CASSLQDQETQYF	TGTGCCAGCAGCTTACAGGACCAAGAGACCCAGTACTTC
TRBV30	NA	TRBD1	TRBJ1-2	CAWGAGGFESYGYTF	TGTGCCTGGGGGGCAGGGGGCTTTGAGTCCTATGGCTACACCTTC
TRBV7-9	NA	TRBD1	TRBJ2-5	CASSTRDSKETQYF	TGTGCCAGCAGCACCCGGGACAGTAAAGAGACCCAGTACTTC